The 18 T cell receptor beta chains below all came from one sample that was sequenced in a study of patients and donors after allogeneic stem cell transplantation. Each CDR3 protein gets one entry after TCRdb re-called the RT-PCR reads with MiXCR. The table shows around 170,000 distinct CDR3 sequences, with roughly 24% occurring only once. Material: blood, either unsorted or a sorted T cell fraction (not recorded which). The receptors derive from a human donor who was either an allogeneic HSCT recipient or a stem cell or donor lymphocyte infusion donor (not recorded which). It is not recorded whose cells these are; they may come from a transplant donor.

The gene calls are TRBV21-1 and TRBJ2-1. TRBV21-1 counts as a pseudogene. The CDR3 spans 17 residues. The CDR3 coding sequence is TGTGCCAGCAGCAAAGCGCTTTGTGACAAGATGGGCAATGAGCAGTTCTTC. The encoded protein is CASSKALCDKMGNEQFF.

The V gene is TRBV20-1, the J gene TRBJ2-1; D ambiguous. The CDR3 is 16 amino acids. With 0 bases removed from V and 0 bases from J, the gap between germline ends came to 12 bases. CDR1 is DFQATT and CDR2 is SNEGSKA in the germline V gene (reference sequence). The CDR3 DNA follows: TGCAGTGCTAGAGATAGTGGGCCCCGCTCCTACAATGAGCAGTTCTTC. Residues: CSARDSGPRSYNEQFF.

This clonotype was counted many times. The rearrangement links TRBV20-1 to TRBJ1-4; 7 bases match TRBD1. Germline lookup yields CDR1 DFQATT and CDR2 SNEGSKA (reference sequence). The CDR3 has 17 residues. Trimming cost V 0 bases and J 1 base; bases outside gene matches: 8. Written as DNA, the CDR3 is TGCAGTGCTAGAGATACAGGGGTTCGTGGAACTAATGAAAAACTGTTTTTT. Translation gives CSARDTGVRGTNEKLFF.

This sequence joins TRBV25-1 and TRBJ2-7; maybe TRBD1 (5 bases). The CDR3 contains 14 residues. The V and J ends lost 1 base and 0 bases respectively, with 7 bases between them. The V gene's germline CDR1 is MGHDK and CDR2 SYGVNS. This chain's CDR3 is CASSEFTGSYEQYF. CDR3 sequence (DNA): TGTGCCAGCAGTGAATTTACAGGCTCCTACGAGCAGTACTTC.

CDR3 coding DNA: TGCAGTGCGCAGTGGCTAGGGGGGGAAGCCGGGGAGCTGTTTTTT. This encodes CSAQWLGGEAGELFF. This chain joins TRBV20-1 and TRBJ2-2; weak D call: TRBD2 (7 bases). This CDR3 comprises 15 residues. Deletions cut 6 bases from V and 6 bases from J, with 20 bases between. Germline CDR1 is DFQATT and CDR2 is SNEGSKA (reference sequence).

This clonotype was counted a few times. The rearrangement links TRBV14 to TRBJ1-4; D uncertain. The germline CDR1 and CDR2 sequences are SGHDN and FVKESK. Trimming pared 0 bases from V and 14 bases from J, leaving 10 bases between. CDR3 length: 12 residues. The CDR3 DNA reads TGTGCCAGCAGCCAAGATCCCCTAGAGCTGTTTTTT. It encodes CASSQDPLELFF.

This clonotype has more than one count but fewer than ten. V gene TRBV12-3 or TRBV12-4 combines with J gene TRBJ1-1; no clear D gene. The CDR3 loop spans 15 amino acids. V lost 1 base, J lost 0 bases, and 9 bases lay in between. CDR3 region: CASSLGRPLNTEAFF. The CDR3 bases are TGTGCCAGCAGTTTAGGCCGGCCTTTGAACACTGAAGCTTTCTTT.

The CDR3 DNA follows: TGTGCCAGCAGCTGGGACAGGGGGTCCTACAATGAGCAGTTCTTC. Its protein is CASSWDRGSYNEQFF. This chain connects TRBV7-6 to TRBJ2-1; TRBD1 aligns across 11 bases. This CDR3 has 15 amino acids. Germline V CDR1 and CDR2: SGHVS, FNYEAQ. V lost 4 bases and J lost 1; bases outside the gene matches: 0.

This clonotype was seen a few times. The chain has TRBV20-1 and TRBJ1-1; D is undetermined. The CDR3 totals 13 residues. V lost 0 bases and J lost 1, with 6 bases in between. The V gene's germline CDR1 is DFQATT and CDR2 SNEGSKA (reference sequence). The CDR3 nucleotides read TGCAGTGCTAGAGAAGACAAGAACACTGAAGCTTTCTTT. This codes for CSAREDKNTEAFF.

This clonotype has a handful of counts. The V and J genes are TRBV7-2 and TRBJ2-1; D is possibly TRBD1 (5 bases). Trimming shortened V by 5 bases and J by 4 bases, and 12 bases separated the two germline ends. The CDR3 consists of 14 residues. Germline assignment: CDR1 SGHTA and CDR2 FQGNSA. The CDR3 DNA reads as TGTGCCAGCAGCCCCGGTGGGGCTTACAATGAGCAGTTCTTC. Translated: CASSPGGAYNEQFF.

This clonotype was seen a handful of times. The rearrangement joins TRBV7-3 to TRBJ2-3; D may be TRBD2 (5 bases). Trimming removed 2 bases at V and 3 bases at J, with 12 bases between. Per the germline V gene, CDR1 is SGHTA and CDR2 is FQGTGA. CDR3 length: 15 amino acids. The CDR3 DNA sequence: TGTGCCAGCAGCTTATTCTCCCGGGGTACAGATACGCAGTATTTT. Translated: CASSLFSRGTDTQYF.

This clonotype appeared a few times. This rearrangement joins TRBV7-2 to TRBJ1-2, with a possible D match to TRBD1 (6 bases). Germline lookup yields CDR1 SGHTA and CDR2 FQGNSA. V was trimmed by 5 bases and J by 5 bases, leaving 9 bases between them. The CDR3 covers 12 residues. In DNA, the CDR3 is TGTGCCAGCAGCCCCGGACAGTATGGCTACACCTTC. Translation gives CASSPGQYGYTF.

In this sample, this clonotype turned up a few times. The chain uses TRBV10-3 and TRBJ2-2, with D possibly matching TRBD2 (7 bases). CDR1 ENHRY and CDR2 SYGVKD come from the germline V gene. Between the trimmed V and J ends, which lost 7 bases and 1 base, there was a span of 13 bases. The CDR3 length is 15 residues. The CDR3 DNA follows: TGTGCCATCATGACGGGGGGCCTGAACACCGGGGAGCTGTTTTTT. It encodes CAIMTGGLNTGELFF.

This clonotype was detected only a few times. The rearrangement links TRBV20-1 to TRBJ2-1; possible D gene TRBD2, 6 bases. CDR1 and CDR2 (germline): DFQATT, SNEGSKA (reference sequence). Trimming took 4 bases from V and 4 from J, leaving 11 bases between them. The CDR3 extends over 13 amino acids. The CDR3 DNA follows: TGCAGTGCTATTGGCGGGAAGTACAATGAGCAGTTCTTC. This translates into CSAIGGKYNEQFF.

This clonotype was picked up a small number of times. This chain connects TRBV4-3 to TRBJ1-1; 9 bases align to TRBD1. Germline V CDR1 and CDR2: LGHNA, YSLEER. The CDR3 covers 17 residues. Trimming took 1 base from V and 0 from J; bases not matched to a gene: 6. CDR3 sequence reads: CASSQGDRALMNTEAFF. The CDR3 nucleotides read TGCGCCAGCAGCCAAGGGGACAGGGCCCTCATGAACACTGAAGCTTTCTTT.

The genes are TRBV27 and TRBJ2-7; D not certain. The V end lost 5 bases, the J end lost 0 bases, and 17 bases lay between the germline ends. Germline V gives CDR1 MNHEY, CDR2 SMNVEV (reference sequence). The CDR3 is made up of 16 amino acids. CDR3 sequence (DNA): TGTGCCAGCAGTAGTCCGACCGGCTTCCTCTCCTACGAGCAGTACTTC. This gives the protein CASSSPTGFLSYEQYF.

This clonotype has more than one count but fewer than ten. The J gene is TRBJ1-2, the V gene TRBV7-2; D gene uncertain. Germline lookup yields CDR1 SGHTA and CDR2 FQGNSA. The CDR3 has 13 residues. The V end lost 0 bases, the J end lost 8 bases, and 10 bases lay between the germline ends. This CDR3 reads CASSLAGPSGYTF. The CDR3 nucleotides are TGTGCCAGCAGCTTAGCAGGGCCCAGCGGCTACACCTTC.

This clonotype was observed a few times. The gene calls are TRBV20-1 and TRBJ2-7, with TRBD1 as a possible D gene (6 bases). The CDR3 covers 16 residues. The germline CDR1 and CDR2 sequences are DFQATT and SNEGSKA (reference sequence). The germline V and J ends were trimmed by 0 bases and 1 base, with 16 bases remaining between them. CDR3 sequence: CSAREARDTTSYEQYF. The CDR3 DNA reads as TGCAGTGCTAGAGAGGCCCGGGACACCACTTCCTACGAGCAGTACTTC.